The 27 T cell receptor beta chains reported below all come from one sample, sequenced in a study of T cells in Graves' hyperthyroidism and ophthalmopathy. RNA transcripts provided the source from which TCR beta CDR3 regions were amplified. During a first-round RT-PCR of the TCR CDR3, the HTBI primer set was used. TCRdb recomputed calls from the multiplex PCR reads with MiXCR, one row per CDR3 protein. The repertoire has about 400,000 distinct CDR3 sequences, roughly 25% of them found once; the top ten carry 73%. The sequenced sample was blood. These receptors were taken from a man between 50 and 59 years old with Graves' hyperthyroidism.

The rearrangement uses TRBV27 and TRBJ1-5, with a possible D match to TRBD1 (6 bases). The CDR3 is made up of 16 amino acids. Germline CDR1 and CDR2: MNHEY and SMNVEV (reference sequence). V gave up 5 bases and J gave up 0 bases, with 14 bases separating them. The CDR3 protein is CASSDCGQYSNQPQHF. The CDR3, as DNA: TGTGCCAGCAGTGATTGCGGACAGTATAGCAATCAGCCCCAGCATTTT.

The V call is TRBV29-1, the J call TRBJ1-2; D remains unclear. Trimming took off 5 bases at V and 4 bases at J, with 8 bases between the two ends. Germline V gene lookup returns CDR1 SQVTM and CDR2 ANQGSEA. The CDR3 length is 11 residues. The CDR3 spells CSVQFGYGYTF. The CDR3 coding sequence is TGCAGCGTTCAATTTGGCTATGGCTACACCTTC.

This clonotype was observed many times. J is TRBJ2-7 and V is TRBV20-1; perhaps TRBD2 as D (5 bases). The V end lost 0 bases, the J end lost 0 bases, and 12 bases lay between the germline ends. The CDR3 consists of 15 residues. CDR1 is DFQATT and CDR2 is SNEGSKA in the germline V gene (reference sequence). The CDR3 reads CSARDVERSSYEQYF. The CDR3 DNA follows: TGCAGTGCTAGAGATGTCGAGCGGAGCTCCTACGAGCAGTACTTC.

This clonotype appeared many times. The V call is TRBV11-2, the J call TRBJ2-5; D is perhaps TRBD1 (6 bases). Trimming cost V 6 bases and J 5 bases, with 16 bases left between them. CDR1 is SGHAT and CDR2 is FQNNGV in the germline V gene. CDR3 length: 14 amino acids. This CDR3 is CASRLQGTGETQYF. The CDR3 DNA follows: TGTGCCAGCAGGTTACAGGGAACGGGCGAGACCCAGTACTTC.

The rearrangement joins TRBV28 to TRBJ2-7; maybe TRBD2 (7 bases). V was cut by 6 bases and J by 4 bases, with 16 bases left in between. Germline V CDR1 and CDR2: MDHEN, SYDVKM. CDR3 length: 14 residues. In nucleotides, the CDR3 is TGTGCCAGCAGCTCGGGGGGCTTTTGGTACGAGCAGTACTTC. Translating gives CASSSGGFWYEQYF.

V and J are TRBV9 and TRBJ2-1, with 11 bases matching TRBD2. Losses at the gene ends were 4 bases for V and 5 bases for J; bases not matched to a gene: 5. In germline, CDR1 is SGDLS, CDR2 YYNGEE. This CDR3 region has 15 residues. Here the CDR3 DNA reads TGTGCCAGCAGCCGACTAGCGGGGTGGGACAATGAGCAGTTCTTC. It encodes CASSRLAGWDNEQFF.

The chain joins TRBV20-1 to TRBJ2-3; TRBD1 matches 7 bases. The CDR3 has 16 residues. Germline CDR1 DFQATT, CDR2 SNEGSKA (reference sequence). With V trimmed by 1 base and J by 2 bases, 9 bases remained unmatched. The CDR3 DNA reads TGCAGTGCTAGAGGAGATTACGGACAGGTCACAGATACGCAGTATTTT. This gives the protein CSARGDYGQVTDTQYF.

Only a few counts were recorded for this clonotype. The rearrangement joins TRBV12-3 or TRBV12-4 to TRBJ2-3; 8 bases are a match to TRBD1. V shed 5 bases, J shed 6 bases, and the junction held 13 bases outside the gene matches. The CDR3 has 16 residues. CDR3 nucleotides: TGTGCCAGCAGTACCGTGGACAGGGATTTAGGTGATACGCAGTATTTT. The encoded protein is CASSTVDRDLGDTQYF.

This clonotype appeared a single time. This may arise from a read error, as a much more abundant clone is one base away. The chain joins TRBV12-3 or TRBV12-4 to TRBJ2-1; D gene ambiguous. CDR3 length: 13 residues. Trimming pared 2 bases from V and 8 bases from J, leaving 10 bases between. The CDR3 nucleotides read TGTGCCAGCAGTTTACAGAGTTCGGATGAGCAGTTCTTC. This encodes CASSLQSSDEQFF.

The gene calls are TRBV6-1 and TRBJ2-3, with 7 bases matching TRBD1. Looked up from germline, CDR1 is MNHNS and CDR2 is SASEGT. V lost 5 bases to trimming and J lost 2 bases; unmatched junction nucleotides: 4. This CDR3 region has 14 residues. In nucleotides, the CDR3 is TGTGCCAGCAGTACAGGGGTCCCCACAGATACGCAGTATTTT. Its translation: CASSTGVPTDTQYF.

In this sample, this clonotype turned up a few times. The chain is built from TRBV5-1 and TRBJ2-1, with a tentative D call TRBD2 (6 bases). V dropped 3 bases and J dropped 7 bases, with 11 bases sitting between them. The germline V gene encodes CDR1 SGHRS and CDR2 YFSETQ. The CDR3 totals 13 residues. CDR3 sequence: CASSSGVGNEQFF. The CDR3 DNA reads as TGCGCCAGCAGCTCGGGAGTGGGGAATGAGCAGTTCTTC.

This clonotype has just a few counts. This chain's CDR3 is CAIRDTENTEAFF. The CDR3 DNA reads TGTGCCATCAGAGACACGGAGAACACTGAAGCTTTCTTT. The chain links TRBV10-3 to TRBJ1-1; D gene unclear. V gave up 6 bases and J gave up 1 base, with 9 bases separating them. CDR1 and CDR2 (germline): ENHRY, SYGVKD. The CDR3 consists of 13 residues.

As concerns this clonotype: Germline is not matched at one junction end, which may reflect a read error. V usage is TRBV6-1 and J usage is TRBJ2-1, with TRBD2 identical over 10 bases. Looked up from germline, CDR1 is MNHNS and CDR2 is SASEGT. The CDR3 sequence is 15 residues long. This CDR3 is CTSRSVSGRSDEQFF. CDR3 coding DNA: TGTACCAGCAGGTCGGTTAGCGGGAGGTCCGATGAGCAGTTCTTC.

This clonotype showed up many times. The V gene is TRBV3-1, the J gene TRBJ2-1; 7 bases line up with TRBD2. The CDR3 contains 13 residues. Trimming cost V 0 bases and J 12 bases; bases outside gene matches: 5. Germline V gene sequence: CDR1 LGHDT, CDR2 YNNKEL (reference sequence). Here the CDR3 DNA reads TGTGCCAGCAGCCAAGATAGGGAGGGAGTGCAGTTCTTC. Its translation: CASSQDREGVQFF.

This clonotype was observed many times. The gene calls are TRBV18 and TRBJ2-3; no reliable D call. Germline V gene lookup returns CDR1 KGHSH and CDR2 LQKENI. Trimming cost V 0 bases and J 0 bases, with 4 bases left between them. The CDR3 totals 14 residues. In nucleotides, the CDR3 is TGTGCCAGCTCACCACCTGGGAGCACAGATACGCAGTATTTT. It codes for CASSPPGSTDTQYF.

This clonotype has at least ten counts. The CDR3 sequence is CASSTDGIAANTDTQYF. The CDR3, as DNA: TGTGCCAGCAGCACCGATGGGATAGCGGCGAACACAGATACGCAGTATTTT. The chain employs TRBV11-2 and TRBJ2-3; D is perhaps TRBD2 (6 bases). CDR1 is SGHAT, CDR2 FQNNGV, per germline. The CDR3 is 17 residues long. V was trimmed by 5 bases and J by 2 bases, leaving 20 bases between them.

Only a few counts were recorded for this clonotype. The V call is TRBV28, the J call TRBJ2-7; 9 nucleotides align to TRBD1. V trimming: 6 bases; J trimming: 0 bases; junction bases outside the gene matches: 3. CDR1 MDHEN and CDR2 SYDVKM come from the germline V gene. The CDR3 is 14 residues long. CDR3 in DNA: TGTGCCAGCAGCGACAGGGGGAACTCCTACGAGCAGTACTTC. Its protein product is CASSDRGNSYEQYF.

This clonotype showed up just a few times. This chain's CDR3 is CATKDRESYEQYF. The CDR3 nucleotides are TGTGCCACTAAAGACAGGGAGTCCTACGAGCAGTACTTC. J is TRBJ2-7 and V is TRBV7-2; 7 bases agree with TRBD1. From germline, CDR1 is SGHTA and CDR2 FQGNSA. V was clipped by 10 bases and J by 1 base; unmatched bases: 7. CDR3 size: 13 residues.

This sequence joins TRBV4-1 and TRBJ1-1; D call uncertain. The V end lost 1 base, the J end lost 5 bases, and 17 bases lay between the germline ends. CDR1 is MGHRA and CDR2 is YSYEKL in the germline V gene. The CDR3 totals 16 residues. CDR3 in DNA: TGCGCCAGCAGCCAAGTTTTTGGCCAACCTGGAACTGAAGCTTTCTTT. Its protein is CASSQVFGQPGTEAFF.

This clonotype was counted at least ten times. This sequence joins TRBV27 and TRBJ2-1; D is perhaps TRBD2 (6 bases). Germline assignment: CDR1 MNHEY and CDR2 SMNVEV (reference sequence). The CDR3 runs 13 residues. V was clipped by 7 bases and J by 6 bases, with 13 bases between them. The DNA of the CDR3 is TGTGCCAGCATTGCGGGATTTGGCAATGAGCAGTTCTTC. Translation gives CASIAGFGNEQFF.

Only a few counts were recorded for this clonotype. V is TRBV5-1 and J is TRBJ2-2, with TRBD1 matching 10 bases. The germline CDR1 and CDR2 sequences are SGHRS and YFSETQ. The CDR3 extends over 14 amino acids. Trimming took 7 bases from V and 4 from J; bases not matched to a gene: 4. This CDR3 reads CASAGTGVTGELFF. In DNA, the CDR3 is TGCGCCAGCGCCGGGACAGGGGTCACCGGGGAGCTGTTTTTT.

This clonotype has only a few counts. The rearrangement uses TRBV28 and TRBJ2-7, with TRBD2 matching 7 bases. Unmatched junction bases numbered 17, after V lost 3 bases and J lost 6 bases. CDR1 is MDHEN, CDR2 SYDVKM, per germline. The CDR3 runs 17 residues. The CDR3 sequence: CASSLGGWGGSTSEQYF. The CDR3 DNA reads TGTGCCAGCAGTTTGGGCGGCTGGGGGGGTAGTACAAGCGAGCAGTACTTC. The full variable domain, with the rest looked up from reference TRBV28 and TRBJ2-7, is DVKVTQSSRYLVKRTGEKVFLECVQDMDHENMFWYRQDPGLGLRLIYFSYDVKMKEKGDIPEGYSVSREKKERFSLILESASTNQTSMYLCASSLGGWGGSTSEQYFGPGTRLTVT.

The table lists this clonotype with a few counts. In DNA form, the CDR3 reads TGTGCCAGCAGCTCCGACAGGCCCTCGACCACTGAAGCTTTCTTT. Translation: CASSSDRPSTTEAFF. This chain joins TRBV7-9 and TRBJ1-1; the D gene is possibly TRBD1 (6 bases). The V gene's germline CDR1 is SEHNR and CDR2 FQNEAQ (reference sequence). Trimming stripped 4 bases from V and 4 bases from J, with 16 bases between. This CDR3 has 15 amino acids.

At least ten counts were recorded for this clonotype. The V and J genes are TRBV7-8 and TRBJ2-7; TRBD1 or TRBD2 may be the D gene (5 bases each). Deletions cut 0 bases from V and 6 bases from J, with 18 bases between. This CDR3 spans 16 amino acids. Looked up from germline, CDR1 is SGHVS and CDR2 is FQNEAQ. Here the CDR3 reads CASSLALVRGASEQYF. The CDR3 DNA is TGTGCCAGCAGCTTAGCGTTGGTGAGGGGAGCCAGCGAGCAGTACTTC.

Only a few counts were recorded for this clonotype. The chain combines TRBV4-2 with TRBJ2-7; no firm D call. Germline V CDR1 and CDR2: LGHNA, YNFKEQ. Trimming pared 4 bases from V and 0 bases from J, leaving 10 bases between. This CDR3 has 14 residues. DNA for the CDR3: TGTGCCAGCAGCCCTGGAATTAGCTCCTACGAGCAGTACTTC. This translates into CASSPGISSYEQYF.

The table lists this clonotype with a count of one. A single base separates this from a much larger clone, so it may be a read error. In DNA form, the CDR3 reads TGTGCCAGTAGTACCTACGGGGGGGGGAATCAGCCCCAGCATTTT. It specifies CASSTYGGGNQPQHF. The chain combines TRBV19 with TRBJ1-5; TRBD1 is a possible D gene (5 bases). V was shortened by 4 bases and J by 4 bases, with 14 bases between the two germline ends. The length of the CDR3 is 15 residues. The germline CDR1 and CDR2 sequences are LNHDA and SQIVND (reference sequence).

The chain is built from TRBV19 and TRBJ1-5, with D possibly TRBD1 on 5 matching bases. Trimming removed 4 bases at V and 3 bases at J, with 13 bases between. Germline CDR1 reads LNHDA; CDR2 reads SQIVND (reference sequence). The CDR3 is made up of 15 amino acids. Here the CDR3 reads CASSTTGRINQPQHF. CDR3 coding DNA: TGTGCCAGTAGTACTACGGGACGGATCAATCAGCCCCAGCATTTT.